This T cell receptor (beta chain) appears in the sequencing data of a study of cytomegalovirus exposure and HLA in healthy donors. Regarding the study as a whole: Listed as cytomegalovirus-associated were 170 or so TCR beta chains. A few chains tied to CMV proved CMV antigen-specific in vitro.

The donors belonged to the approximately 110-subject validation cohort, separate from the roughly 670-subject first cohort. In the case of this clone: The antigen is unknown.

The CDR3 contains 13 residues. Germline V CDR1 and CDR2: SGHVS, FNYEAQ. V was cut by 7 bases and J by 4 bases, with 12 bases left in between. Using immunoSEQ multiplex PCR, the repertoire was profiled, and TCRdb retains in-frame clones only, with some absent. This table holds 110,000 to 150,000 clones, 94% found once. The sequencing sample was made of PBMCs. J is TRBJ2-3 and V is TRBV7-6; perhaps TRBD2 as D (6 bases). This TCR derives from a man in his late teens or twenties in good health and CMV-seropositive. CDR3 loop: CASKRAGADTQYF. The CDR3 DNA is TGTGCCAGCAAAAGAGCGGGCGCAGATACGCAGTATTTT.